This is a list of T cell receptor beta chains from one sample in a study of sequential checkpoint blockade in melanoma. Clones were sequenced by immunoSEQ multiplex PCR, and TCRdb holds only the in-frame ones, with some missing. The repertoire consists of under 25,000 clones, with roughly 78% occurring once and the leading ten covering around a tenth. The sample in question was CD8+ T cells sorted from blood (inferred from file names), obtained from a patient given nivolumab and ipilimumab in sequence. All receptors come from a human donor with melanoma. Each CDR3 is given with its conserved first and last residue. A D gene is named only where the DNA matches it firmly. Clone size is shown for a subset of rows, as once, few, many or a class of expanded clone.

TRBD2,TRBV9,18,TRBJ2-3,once,TGTGCCAGCAGCGTAGAGGGACTAGCGGGAACAAAGTTGGATACGCAGTATTTT,CASSVEGLAGTKLDTQYF
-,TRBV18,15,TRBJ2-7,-,TGTGCCAGCTCACCATCACAGGGGACTTCCTACGAGCAGTACTTC,CASSPSQGTSYEQYF
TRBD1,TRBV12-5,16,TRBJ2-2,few,TGTGCTAGTGTCTTAGCCGGGACAGGGAACACCGGGGAGCTGTTTTTT,CASVLAGTGNTGELFF
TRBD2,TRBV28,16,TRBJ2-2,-,TGTGCCAGCAGTTTTTCCAGCGGGAGCGGGACCGGGGAGCTGTTTTTT,CASSFSSGSGTGELFF
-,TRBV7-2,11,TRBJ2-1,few,TGTGCCAGTTCCAACCGGAATGAGCAGTTCTTC,CASSNRNEQFF
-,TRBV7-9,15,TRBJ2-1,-,TGTGCCAGCAGCTTCCTAGGTCGGGACTACAATGAGCAGTTCTTC,CASSFLGRDYNEQFF
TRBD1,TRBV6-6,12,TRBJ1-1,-,TGTGCCAGCAAACGACAGGGTGGTGAAGCTTTCTTT,CASKRQGGEAFF
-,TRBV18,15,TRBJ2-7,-,TGTGCCAGCTCACCAGGGTCAGGACAAATCCCCGAGCAGTACTTC,CASSPGSGQIPEQYF
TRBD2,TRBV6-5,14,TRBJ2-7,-,TGTGCCAGCAGTTACCGGGCGGGAGCCCACGAGCAGTACTTC,CASSYRAGAHEQYF
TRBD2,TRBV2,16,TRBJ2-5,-,TGTGCCAGCAGTTGGCGGGAGCCCCCCGTACAAGAGACCCAGTACTTC,CASSWREPPVQETQYF
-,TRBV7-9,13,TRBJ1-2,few,TGTGCCAGCAGCCCCAAAGCCGGGTATGGCTACACCTTC,CASSPKAGYGYTF
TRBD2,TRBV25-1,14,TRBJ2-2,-,TGTGCCAGCACTAGCGGGAAGAACACCGGGGAGCTGTTTTTT,CASTSGKNTGELFF
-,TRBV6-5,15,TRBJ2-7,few,TGTGCCAGCAGTTACTCGGTGGCGGACTCCTACGAGCAGTACTTC,CASSYSVADSYEQYF
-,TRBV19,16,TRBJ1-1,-,TGTGCCAGTACGGAGATACTGGGCAGGGCGAACACTGAAGCTTTCTTT,CASTEILGRANTEAFF
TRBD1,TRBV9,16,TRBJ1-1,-,TGTGCCAGCAGCGCACTCGGGACAGCCAAGAACACTGAAGCTTTCTTT,CASSALGTAKNTEAFF
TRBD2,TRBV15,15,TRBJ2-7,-,TGTGCCACCAGCAGAGATGGGGTAGCGGGAGACGAGCAGTACTTC,CATSRDGVAGDEQYF
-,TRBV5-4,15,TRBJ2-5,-,TGTGCCAGCAGCTTGGGATTGGGAGCGGGTCCGGCCCAGTACTTC,CASSLGLGAGPAQYF
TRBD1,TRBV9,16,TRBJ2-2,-,TGTGCCAGCAGCCCTCGACAGGGATTGGACACCGGGGAGCTGTTTTTT,CASSPRQGLDTGELFF
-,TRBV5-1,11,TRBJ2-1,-,TGCGCCAGCATAGCGTTCAATGAGCAGTTCTTC,CASIAFNEQFF
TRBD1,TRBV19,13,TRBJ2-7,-,TGTGCCAGTAGGGGACAGGGGGCCTACGAGCAGTACTTC,CASRGQGAYEQYF